These 27 T cell receptor beta chains were sequenced from one sample in a study of graft-versus-host responses after intestinal transplantation. These receptors have no known antigen. Clones were read by immunoSEQ multiplex PCR, and TCRdb kept only the in-frame ones, dropping some. The sample yields 100,000 or so clones, about 90% seen once. The sample consisted of unstimulated CD4+ T cells sorted from spleen or lymph node cells, taken before intestinal transplant. The receptors come from a human donor who received an intestinal transplant.

The V and J genes are TRBV7-2 and TRBJ1-2, with D perhaps TRBD1 (5 bases). Germline CDR1 SGHTA, CDR2 FQGNSA. The ends were cut back, 2 bases at V and 6 bases at J, with 13 bases in the middle. The length of the CDR3 is 14 residues. The CDR3: CASSLKTGTNGYTF. CDR3 sequence (DNA): TGTGCCAGCAGCTTAAAAACAGGAACCAATGGCTACACCTTC.

About this clone: The same CDR3 also results from other DNA sequences found in this sample. The CDR3: CASSLAGSGNTIYF. The CDR3 DNA reads TGCGCCAGCAGCTTGGCCGGGTCTGGAAACACCATATATTTT. The chain is built from TRBV5-1 and TRBJ1-3, with D unresolved. Germline values: CDR1 SGHRS, CDR2 YFSETQ. This CDR3 is 14 amino acids long. Trimming left V 0 bases short and J 1 base short, with 5 bases between.

The V and J genes are TRBV19 and TRBJ1-3; D remains ambiguous. Germline V CDR1 and CDR2: LNHDA, SQIVND (reference sequence). The CDR3 contains 15 residues. Trimming left V 3 bases short and J 4 bases short, with 13 bases between. This CDR3 is CASSIAAAGGNTIYF. CDR3 DNA sequence: TGTGCCAGTAGTATCGCAGCGGCGGGAGGAAACACCATATATTTT.

This chain links TRBV9 with TRBJ2-3; D not certain. V was trimmed by 1 base and J by 2 bases, leaving 8 bases between them. The length of the CDR3 is 14 residues. CDR1 is SGDLS and CDR2 is YYNGEE in the germline V gene. CDR3 nucleotide sequence: TGTGCCAGCAGCGTAAACAGTTTCACAGATACGCAGTATTTT. It translates to CASSVNSFTDTQYF. Together with reference TRBV9 and TRBJ2-3, the CDR3 gives the full variable domain: DSGVTQTPKHLITATGQRVTLRCSPRSGDLSVYWYQQSLDQGLQFLIQYYNGEERAKGNILERFSAQQFPDLHSELNLSSLELGDSALYFCASSVNSFTDTQYFGPGTRLTVL.

In nucleotides, the CDR3 is TGTGCCAGCAGGGTAGACAGGGGAAATTCACCCCTCCACTTT. Its protein product is CASRVDRGNSPLHF. The J gene is TRBJ1-6, the V gene TRBV6-1, with 8 bases matching TRBD1. CDR1 is MNHNS and CDR2 is SASEGT in the germline V gene. Trimming cost V 6 bases and J 7 bases; bases outside gene matches: 5. The CDR3 totals 14 residues.

This rearrangement joins TRBV6-5 to TRBJ2-1, with a possible D match to TRBD2 (5 bases). Looked up from germline, CDR1 is MNHEY and CDR2 is SVGAGI. Deletions cut 5 bases from V and 0 bases from J, with 11 bases between. CDR3 length equals 15 residues. CDR3 region: CASSLDRGSYNEQFF. The CDR3 DNA reads TGTGCCAGCAGTCTAGATCGGGGCTCCTACAATGAGCAGTTCTTC.

CDR3 in amino acids: CASSEDKETQYF. CDR3 nucleotide sequence: TGTGCCAGCAGTGAAGACAAAGAGACCCAGTACTTC. The V call is TRBV2, the J call TRBJ2-5, with no clear D. V was shortened by 1 base and J by 3 bases, with 3 bases between the two germline ends. Germline V gives CDR1 SNHLY, CDR2 FYNNEI. The CDR3 covers 12 residues.

The J gene is TRBJ1-1, the V gene TRBV12-5; D not resolved. The V gene lost 1 base and the J gene lost 9 bases, with 6 bases spanning the gap. CDR1 and CDR2 from the germline V gene are LGHNT and FRNRAP. The CDR3 totals 11 residues. The CDR3 nucleotides read TGTGCTAGTGGTTTGGAGCGTCAAGCTTTCTTT. This translates into CASGLERQAFF.

The chain combines TRBV4-2 with TRBJ2-3, with TRBD2 matching 14 bases. V lost 5 bases, J lost 4 bases, and 5 bases stayed unmatched. Germline lookup yields CDR1 LGHNA and CDR2 YNFKEQ. CDR3 length: 16 residues. The CDR3 sequence is CASSGLAGGLPDTQYF. In DNA form, the CDR3 reads TGTGCCAGCAGCGGACTAGCGGGGGGCCTCCCAGATACGCAGTATTTT.

As DNA, the CDR3 is TGCAGCGTTGAGTGGGGTACAGGGCGAGAGACCCAGTACTTC. Translated: CSVEWGTGRETQYF. This chain joins TRBV29-1 and TRBJ2-5; a possible D gene is TRBD1 (6 bases). V was clipped by 3 bases and J by 4 bases, with 15 bases between them. The CDR3 length is 14 residues. Per the germline V gene, CDR1 is SQVTM and CDR2 is ANQGSEA.

This clone was detected only once. This chain links TRBV7-6 with TRBJ2-1, with 9 bases identical to TRBD2. CDR1 and CDR2 from the germline V gene are SGHVS and FNYEAQ. The CDR3 runs to 16 residues. After removal of 1 base from V and 8 bases from J, the junction contained 9 bases not matched to a gene. Written as DNA, the CDR3 is TGTGCCAGCAGCTTAGGATCAGCGGGGGGCCCCCATGAGCAGTTCTTC. This codes for CASSLGSAGGPHEQFF.

This chain uses TRBV5-1 with TRBJ2-1; 7 bases fit TRBD1. This CDR3 region has 16 residues. Germline CDR1 reads SGHRS; CDR2 reads YFSETQ. Germline trimming cut 3 bases from V and 6 bases from J; bases unmatched to any gene: 12. The CDR3, as DNA: TGCGCCAGCAGCTCGGCGCCTTCAGGGACAGTCAATGAGCAGTTCTTC. Translation gives CASSSAPSGTVNEQFF.

The chain's CDR3 is CASSTHTNTGELFF. The CDR3 nucleotides are TGCGCCAGCAGCACCCACACGAACACCGGGGAGCTGTTTTTT. The genes are TRBV5-1 and TRBJ2-2; D gene uncertain. The CDR3 loop spans 14 amino acids. Trimming left V 4 bases short and J 0 bases short, with 7 bases between. Per the germline V gene, CDR1 is SGHRS and CDR2 is YFSETQ.

This clone occurred a few times. The chain recombines TRBV4-1 with TRBJ1-3; 12 bases are shared with TRBD1. V was pared by 3 bases and J by 1 base, with 1 base of the junction left unmatched. Germline values: CDR1 MGHRA, CDR2 YSYEKL. The CDR3 sequence is 16 residues long. The CDR3 region is CASSQGQGASGNTIYF. CDR3 sequence (DNA): TGCGCCAGCAGCCAGGGACAGGGGGCGTCTGGAAACACCATATATTTT.

V usage is TRBV15 and J usage is TRBJ2-7; 12 positions agree with TRBD1. Germline V gene data show CDR1 as LNHNV and CDR2 as YYDKDF (reference sequence). The J segment lost 5 bases and the V segment lost 4 bases, leaving 15 bases of the junction unmatched. CDR3 length: 18 amino acids. CDR3 coding DNA: TGTGCCACCAGCACCTCCCTAGGGGGGGGACAGGGGGCAAACGAGCAGTACTTC. This codes for CATSTSLGGGQGANEQYF.

The chain carries TRBV30 and TRBJ1-4; possible D gene TRBD1, 6 bases. V dropped 8 bases and J dropped 8 bases, with 21 bases sitting between them. The length of the CDR3 is 14 residues. CDR1 and CDR2 (germline): GTSNPN, SVGIG (reference sequence). The CDR3 coding sequence is TGTGCCGGCGCGCGGGGGGCATTCGAAGAAAAACTGTTTTTT. It translates to CAGARGAFEEKLFF.

In this sample, this clone turned up a few times. V gene TRBV5-1 combines with J gene TRBJ1-1; no reliable D call. There are 14 residues in the CDR3. V lost 1 base, J lost 3 bases, and 10 bases lay in between. The germline V gene has CDR1 SGHRS and CDR2 YFSETQ. CDR3 sequence reads: CASSLPEVHTEAFF. The CDR3 coding sequence is TGCGCCAGCAGCTTGCCGGAGGTACACACTGAAGCTTTCTTT.

The chain is built from TRBV6-6 and TRBJ1-1; D uncertain. The CDR3 runs 12 residues. Germline V CDR1 and CDR2: MNHNY, SVGAGI (reference sequence). Trimming took off 7 bases at V and 6 bases at J, with 12 bases between the two ends. CDR3 sequence reads: CASTLPVAEAFF. CDR3 DNA sequence: TGTGCCAGCACCCTTCCCGTCGCTGAAGCTTTCTTT.

This clone was seen just once. J is TRBJ1-2 and V is TRBV28, with D maybe TRBD1 (6 bases). V was clipped by 5 bases and J by 4 bases, with 14 bases between them. This CDR3 is built from 14 residues. CDR1 is MDHEN, CDR2 SYDVKM, per germline. DNA of the CDR3: TGTGCCAGCAGTCGGAATCAGGGGTTCTATGGCTACACCTTC. Its protein is CASSRNQGFYGYTF.

This sequence joins TRBV18 and TRBJ2-3, with 11 positions matching TRBD2. Germline assignment: CDR1 KGHSH and CDR2 LQKENI. The CDR3 covers 14 residues. V trimming: 4 bases; J trimming: 4 bases; junction bases outside the gene matches: 1. The CDR3 nucleotides read TGTGCCAGCTCACTAGCGGGGGGGCCAGATACGCAGTATTTT. Translating gives CASSLAGGPDTQYF.

V and J are TRBV7-7 and TRBJ2-7, with a possible D match to TRBD1 (6 bases). This CDR3 spans 15 amino acids. V was clipped by 1 base and J by 3 bases, with 13 bases between them. Germline V gives CDR1 SSHAT, CDR2 FNYEAQ (reference sequence). The CDR3 nucleotides read TGTGCCAGCAGCTTAGAACAGGGTAGTGGCTACGAGCAGTACTTC. Amino acid sequence: CASSLEQGSGYEQYF.

The V gene is TRBV19, the J gene TRBJ2-3; 9 bases match TRBD2. The CDR3 runs 15 residues. Germline lookup yields CDR1 LNHDA and CDR2 SQIVND (reference sequence). V was clipped by 7 bases and J by 0 bases; unmatched bases: 5. This CDR3 is CASKNSGRSTDTQYF. DNA for the CDR3: TGTGCCAGTAAAAATAGCGGGAGAAGCACAGATACGCAGTATTTT.

The genes are TRBV28 and TRBJ2-7; D unresolved. This CDR3 is 12 amino acids long. Trimming took off 6 bases at V and 2 bases at J, with 8 bases between the two ends. Germline values: CDR1 MDHEN, CDR2 SYDVKM. The CDR3 spells CASRAYPYEQYF. For the CDR3, the DNA is TGTGCCAGCAGGGCATATCCCTACGAGCAGTACTTC.

The V gene is TRBV5-1, the J gene TRBJ2-5; a weak D match, TRBD1 (5 bases). V lost 0 bases, J lost 3 bases, and 9 bases lay in between. The CDR3 is made up of 14 amino acids. Per the germline V gene, CDR1 is SGHRS and CDR2 is YFSETQ. In DNA form, the CDR3 reads TGCGCCAGCAGCTTGGTAGGGGCAGAAGAGACCCAGTACTTC. It specifies CASSLVGAEETQYF.

Only one count was recorded for this clone. V is TRBV14 and J is TRBJ2-1; the match to TRBD2 covers 9 bases. The trim removed 5 bases at V and 6 bases at J, leaving 8 bases unmatched. The CDR3 consists of 15 residues. Germline assignment: CDR1 SGHDN and CDR2 FVKESK. The CDR3 sequence: CASSKTSGYLNEQFF. The CDR3 nucleotides are TGTGCCAGCAGCAAAACTAGCGGGTATCTCAATGAGCAGTTCTTC.

The CDR3 sequence is CASSWAGGGTDTQYF. CDR3 DNA: TGTGCCAGCAGCTGGGCGGGAGGGGGGACAGATACGCAGTATTTT. The chain carries TRBV7-9 and TRBJ2-3; TRBD2 matches at 9 bases. Trimming took 4 bases from V and 3 from J; bases not matched to a gene: 5. Germline V gene sequence: CDR1 SEHNR, CDR2 FQNEAQ (reference sequence). The CDR3 runs 15 residues. Combining the CDR3 with reference TRBV7-9 and TRBJ2-3 gives the whole variable domain DTGVSQNPRHKITKRGQNVTFRCDPISEHNRLYWYRQTLGQGPEFLTYFQNEAQLEKSRLLSDRFSAERPKGSFSTLEIQRTEQGDSAMYLCASSWAGGGTDTQYFGPGTRLTVL.

The chain joins TRBV5-1 to TRBJ1-5; no clear D. The CDR3 totals 15 residues. V lost 0 bases and J 5 bases, leaving 12 bases between the germline ends. The germline V gene has CDR1 SGHRS and CDR2 YFSETQ. The DNA of the CDR3 is TGCGCCAGCAGCTTGGACAGCCCGAGGGATCAGCCCCAGCATTTT. This gives the protein CASSLDSPRDQPQHF.